Listed below are T cell receptor beta chains from one sample, sequenced in a study of blood T cell repertoires in COVID-19. Method: immunoSEQ multiplex PCR; TCRdb's copy keeps in-frame clones and lacks some. The repertoire holds 95,000 to 110,000 clones, over 75% seen once, with under 15% in the top ten. What was sequenced was peripheral blood. Receptor source: a human donor in a cohort sampled during active or convalescent COVID-19. Both conserved end residues are part of each CDR3. Each record gives: D gene, J gene, clone size, V gene, CDR3 DNA, CDR3 protein. The D gene is left open where the match is weak. Rows give clone size only sometimes, using once, few, many, or a class for an expanded clone.

d_gene: TRBD1; j_gene: TRBJ2-7; abundance: .; v_gene: TRBV5-6; CDR3nt: TGTGCCAGCAGCTCGACAGGGTTTTGGTACGAGCAGTACTTC; CDR3aa: CASSSTGFWYEQYF
d_gene: .; j_gene: TRBJ2-7; abundance: .; v_gene: TRBV7-9; CDR3nt: TGTGCCAGCAGCTCCCTCTACGAGCAGTACTTC; CDR3aa: CASSSLYEQYF
d_gene: TRBD1; j_gene: TRBJ1-1; abundance: .; v_gene: TRBV7-9; CDR3nt: TGTGCCAGCAGCACTACAGGGGGCACTGAAGCTTTCTTT; CDR3aa: CASSTTGGTEAFF
d_gene: .; j_gene: TRBJ1-3; abundance: .; v_gene: TRBV5-5; CDR3nt: TGTGCCAGCAGCACGGGAGGGAGAAACACCATATATTTT; CDR3aa: CASSTGGRNTIYF
d_gene: .; j_gene: TRBJ2-7; abundance: .; v_gene: TRBV30; CDR3nt: TGTGCCTGGAGTGTACTCCGCTCCTACGAGCAGTACTTC; CDR3aa: CAWSVLRSYEQYF
d_gene: TRBD1; j_gene: TRBJ2-2; abundance: .; v_gene: TRBV6-5; CDR3nt: TGTGCCAGCAGTTACAAGGGGGCTGACACCGGGGAGCTGTTTTTT; CDR3aa: CASSYKGADTGELFF
d_gene: TRBD1; j_gene: TRBJ2-2; abundance: .; v_gene: TRBV5-1; CDR3nt: TGCGCCAGCAGCTTGGACGGACAGGCCTCGATCACCGGGGAGCTGTTTTTT; CDR3aa: CASSLDGQASITGELFF
d_gene: TRBD1; j_gene: TRBJ1-2; abundance: .; v_gene: TRBV6-4; CDR3nt: TGTGCCAGCAGTGACTCCGGAGGGGGCGCCTATGGCTACACCTTC; CDR3aa: CASSDSGGGAYGYTF
d_gene: .; j_gene: TRBJ1-4; abundance: .; v_gene: TRBV6-6; CDR3nt: TGTGCCAGCAGGCAGAGGACTAATGAAAAACTGTTTTTT; CDR3aa: CASRQRTNEKLFF
d_gene: .; j_gene: TRBJ2-5; abundance: .; v_gene: TRBV6-5; CDR3nt: TGTGCCAGCTCCGAGTTAACTACCGTCAAGACCCAGTACTTC; CDR3aa: CASSELTTVKTQYF
d_gene: .; j_gene: TRBJ1-1; abundance: .; v_gene: TRBV7-9; CDR3nt: TGTGCCAGCAGCCAAAGCGGACGGGACATGAGGGCCAAAGCTTTCTTT; CDR3aa: CASSQSGRDMRAKAFF
d_gene: TRBD1; j_gene: TRBJ1-2; abundance: .; v_gene: TRBV11-3; CDR3nt: TGTGCCAGCAGCTTAGGTCGTGTCTGGACAGGGGATAACTATGGCTACACCTTC; CDR3aa: CASSLGRVWTGDNYGYTF
d_gene: .; j_gene: TRBJ2-4; abundance: .; v_gene: TRBV28; CDR3nt: TGTGCCAGCAGTGGCGGGACGGAGAAAAACATTCAGTACTTC; CDR3aa: CASSGGTEKNIQYF
d_gene: TRBD1; j_gene: TRBJ2-3; abundance: .; v_gene: TRBV27; CDR3nt: TGTGCCAGCAGTTTATCGAGGGACAGGGGACGTGGGGCAGATACGCAGTATTTT; CDR3aa: CASSLSRDRGRGADTQYF
d_gene: TRBD2; j_gene: TRBJ2-1; abundance: .; v_gene: TRBV6-5; CDR3nt: TGTGCCAGCTGGAGGACTAGCGGCTACAATGAGCAGTTCTTC; CDR3aa: CASWRTSGYNEQFF
d_gene: TRBD2; j_gene: TRBJ2-7; abundance: .; v_gene: TRBV6-2/TRBV6-3; CDR3nt: TGTGCCAGCAGTCCCGCGCGGGGGGTATACGAGCAGTACTTC; CDR3aa: CASSPARGVYEQYF
d_gene: TRBD1; j_gene: TRBJ2-3; abundance: .; v_gene: TRBV24-1; CDR3nt: TGTGCCACCCAAAGTAGACAGGGGCATACAGATACGCAGTATTTT; CDR3aa: CATQSRQGHTDTQYF
d_gene: .; j_gene: TRBJ2-4; abundance: .; v_gene: TRBV7-9; CDR3nt: TGTGCCAGCAGCTCCGGGGGGTACAGGGCAGGAAACATTCAGTACTTC; CDR3aa: CASSSGGYRAGNIQYF
d_gene: TRBD1; j_gene: TRBJ2-7; abundance: .; v_gene: TRBV7-9; CDR3nt: TGTGCCAGCAGCACCAAAGGACAGGGTATCTACGAGCAGTACTTC; CDR3aa: CASSTKGQGIYEQYF
d_gene: TRBD1; j_gene: TRBJ1-2; abundance: .; v_gene: TRBV5-4; CDR3nt: TGTGCCAGCAGCCCCCGAGGCGGGACAGGGGCAGTATCCTATGGCTACACCTTC; CDR3aa: CASSPRGGTGAVSYGYTF
d_gene: .; j_gene: TRBJ1-3; abundance: .; v_gene: TRBV6-6; CDR3nt: TGTGCCAGCAGCCGAGATACAGGAACTGGAAACACCATATATTTT; CDR3aa: CASSRDTGTGNTIYF
d_gene: .; j_gene: TRBJ2-1; abundance: .; v_gene: TRBV11-3; CDR3nt: TGTGCCAGCAGCTTACTAGCTTACAATGAGCAGTTCTTC; CDR3aa: CASSLLAYNEQFF
d_gene: TRBD1; j_gene: TRBJ1-6; abundance: .; v_gene: TRBV19; CDR3nt: TGTGCCAGTAGTACCGGACAGGGGTGGAATTCACCCCTCCACTTT; CDR3aa: CASSTGQGWNSPLHF
d_gene: .; j_gene: TRBJ1-2; abundance: .; v_gene: TRBV14; CDR3nt: TGTGCCAGCAGCAAGGGGAACGTACAGAGCCTCTATGGCTACACCTTC; CDR3aa: CASSKGNVQSLYGYTF
d_gene: .; j_gene: TRBJ2-2; abundance: .; v_gene: TRBV6-5; CDR3nt: TGTGCCAGCAGACAGGGTAGATACACCGGGGAGCTGTTTTTT; CDR3aa: CASRQGRYTGELFF
d_gene: .; j_gene: TRBJ2-5; abundance: .; v_gene: TRBV6-5; CDR3nt: TGTGCCAGCAGTTGGGCGATGAAGGGGGTCGAAGAGACCCAGTACTTC; CDR3aa: CASSWAMKGVEETQYF
d_gene: .; j_gene: TRBJ2-5; abundance: .; v_gene: TRBV12-3/TRBV12-4; CDR3nt: TGTGCCAGCAGTCCCGGACAGAAAGAGACCCAGTACTTC; CDR3aa: CASSPGQKETQYF
d_gene: TRBD2; j_gene: TRBJ2-1; abundance: .; v_gene: TRBV27; CDR3nt: TGTGCCAGCAGTTTATTTACTAGCGGGGGGGCTTATGAGCAGTTCTTC; CDR3aa: CASSLFTSGGAYEQFF
d_gene: TRBD2; j_gene: TRBJ2-3; abundance: few; v_gene: TRBV4-2; CDR3nt: TGTGCCAGCACTACTAGCGGGGGGGTCACAGATACGCAGTATTTT; CDR3aa: CASTTSGGVTDTQYF
d_gene: TRBD1; j_gene: TRBJ1-2; abundance: .; v_gene: TRBV5-1; CDR3nt: TGCGCCAGCAGCTTGGCCACCACAGGGGGCGCGGGCTATGGCTACACCTTC; CDR3aa: CASSLATTGGAGYGYTF
d_gene: TRBD1; j_gene: TRBJ2-2; abundance: .; v_gene: TRBV5-1; CDR3nt: TGCGCCAGCAGCTTTACAGGGGCCGGGGAGCTGTTTTTT; CDR3aa: CASSFTGAGELFF
d_gene: .; j_gene: TRBJ2-5; abundance: .; v_gene: TRBV5-1; CDR3nt: TGCGCCAGCAGCTTGGAGACAGCTTCGTACCAAGAGACCCAGTACTTC; CDR3aa: CASSLETASYQETQYF
d_gene: .; j_gene: TRBJ1-5; abundance: .; v_gene: TRBV30; CDR3nt: TGTGCCTGGAGTACAAATAGCAATCAGCCCCAGCATTTT; CDR3aa: CAWSTNSNQPQHF
d_gene: TRBD2; j_gene: TRBJ2-5; abundance: .; v_gene: TRBV7-6; CDR3nt: TGTGCCAGCAGCTTGGGTAGCGGGGGGCCGGAGACCCAGTACTTC; CDR3aa: CASSLGSGGPETQYF
d_gene: TRBD1; j_gene: TRBJ1-1; abundance: .; v_gene: TRBV19; CDR3nt: TGTGCCAGTAGTAGACAGGGCCGCGAGGGCACTGAAGCTTTCTTT; CDR3aa: CASSRQGREGTEAFF
d_gene: .; j_gene: TRBJ1-5; abundance: .; v_gene: TRBV19; CDR3nt: TGTGCCAGTAGTATCAAAAATCAGCCCCAGCATTTT; CDR3aa: CASSIKNQPQHF
d_gene: TRBD1; j_gene: TRBJ1-6; abundance: .; v_gene: TRBV4-1; CDR3nt: TGCGCCAGCAGCCGGGGGGCAACAGGGGCAAATTCACCCCTCCACTTT; CDR3aa: CASSRGATGANSPLHF
d_gene: TRBD1; j_gene: TRBJ2-7; abundance: once; v_gene: TRBV5-1; CDR3nt: TGCGCCAGCAGCTCTCTAACAGGGGGCTACGAGCAGTACTTC; CDR3aa: CASSSLTGGYEQYF
d_gene: .; j_gene: TRBJ1-1; abundance: .; v_gene: TRBV5-1; CDR3nt: TGCGCCAGCGGAATCAGAGGGAACACTGAAGCTTTCTTT; CDR3aa: CASGIRGNTEAFF
d_gene: TRBD1; j_gene: TRBJ1-5; abundance: .; v_gene: TRBV19; CDR3nt: TGTGCCAGTAGTTCGGCGACAGGGCCCATTCGTCAGCCCCAGCATTTT; CDR3aa: CASSSATGPIRQPQHF
d_gene: TRBD2; j_gene: TRBJ2-5; abundance: .; v_gene: TRBV6-6; CDR3nt: TGTGCCAGCAGTCTAGCGGGGGAATCAGAAGAGACCCAGTACTTC; CDR3aa: CASSLAGESEETQYF
d_gene: TRBD1; j_gene: TRBJ1-4; abundance: .; v_gene: TRBV11-2; CDR3nt: TGTGCCAGCAGCTGGGGGGACAGCTCTAATGAAAAACTGTTTTTT; CDR3aa: CASSWGDSSNEKLFF
d_gene: .; j_gene: TRBJ1-1; abundance: .; v_gene: TRBV3-1/TRBV3-2; CDR3nt: TGTGCCAGCAGCCCAGTCCAGGTTGGCACTGAAGCTTTCTTT; CDR3aa: CASSPVQVGTEAFF
d_gene: .; j_gene: TRBJ2-3; abundance: .; v_gene: TRBV5-1; CDR3nt: TGCGCCAGCAGCCTAGGGACTCCAGATACGCAGTATTTT; CDR3aa: CASSLGTPDTQYF
d_gene: TRBD1; j_gene: TRBJ2-2; abundance: .; v_gene: TRBV7-6; CDR3nt: TGTGCCAGCAGCCCCGGGACAGGGGATCACGGGGAGCTGTTTTTT; CDR3aa: CASSPGTGDHGELFF
d_gene: TRBD1; j_gene: TRBJ1-1; abundance: once; v_gene: TRBV5-1; CDR3nt: TGCGCCAGCAGCTTGGCGGGACAGGGCAGTGAAGCTTTCTTT; CDR3aa: CASSLAGQGSEAFF
d_gene: .; j_gene: TRBJ2-5; abundance: .; v_gene: TRBV12-1; CDR3nt: TGTGCCAGCAGCTTTTTTTTATCGCGCACCTTCCAAGAGACCCAGTACTTC; CDR3aa: CASSFFLSRTFQETQYF
d_gene: TRBD1; j_gene: TRBJ1-3; abundance: .; v_gene: TRBV25-1; CDR3nt: TGTGCCAGCAGTAACACAGGGGGCTCTGGAAACACCATATATTTT; CDR3aa: CASSNTGGSGNTIYF
d_gene: .; j_gene: TRBJ1-1; abundance: .; v_gene: TRBV2; CDR3nt: TGTGCCAGCAGCCGAGAGGGGAACACTGAAGCTTTCTTT; CDR3aa: CASSREGNTEAFF
d_gene: .; j_gene: TRBJ2-1; abundance: .; v_gene: TRBV19; CDR3nt: TGTGCCAGTAGTATTTTCGTAAACTCCTACAATGAGCAGTTCTTC; CDR3aa: CASSIFVNSYNEQFF
d_gene: .; j_gene: TRBJ1-5; abundance: .; v_gene: TRBV28; CDR3nt: TGTGCCAGCAGTTTGAAATCCCACGAGAGCAATCAGCCCCAGCATTTT; CDR3aa: CASSLKSHESNQPQHF